The clone carrying this TCR beta chain has just a few counts. Researchers collected ten milliliters of peripheral blood from every single donor. The data originate from a study of blood T cells in healthy people across ages. Sample-barcoded 5' priming and a J-beta primer mix drove a second PCR of about 6 to 11 cycles. Each of the cDNA molecules was tagged by a template-switch adaptor with 12 random nucleotides. TCRdb passed the 5' RACE reads through MiXCR, listing each CDR3 protein once. The sample consists of 1.5 million to 2 million distinct CDR3 sequences, roughly 30% of them appearing once. This CDR3 region has 18 residues. After removal of 4 bases from V and 2 bases from J, the junction contained 9 bases not matched to a gene. Germline values: CDR1 SGDLS, CDR2 YYNGEE.

The specimen sequenced was blood. This TCR derives from a woman in her 30s in good health. This rearrangement joins TRBV9 to TRBJ2-5; 15 positions match TRBD2. The DNA for the CDR3 is TGTGCCAGCAGCACCGGGACTAGCGGGGGGCCGGGTCAAGAGACCCAGTACTTC. Translating it yields CASSTGTSGGPGQETQYF.